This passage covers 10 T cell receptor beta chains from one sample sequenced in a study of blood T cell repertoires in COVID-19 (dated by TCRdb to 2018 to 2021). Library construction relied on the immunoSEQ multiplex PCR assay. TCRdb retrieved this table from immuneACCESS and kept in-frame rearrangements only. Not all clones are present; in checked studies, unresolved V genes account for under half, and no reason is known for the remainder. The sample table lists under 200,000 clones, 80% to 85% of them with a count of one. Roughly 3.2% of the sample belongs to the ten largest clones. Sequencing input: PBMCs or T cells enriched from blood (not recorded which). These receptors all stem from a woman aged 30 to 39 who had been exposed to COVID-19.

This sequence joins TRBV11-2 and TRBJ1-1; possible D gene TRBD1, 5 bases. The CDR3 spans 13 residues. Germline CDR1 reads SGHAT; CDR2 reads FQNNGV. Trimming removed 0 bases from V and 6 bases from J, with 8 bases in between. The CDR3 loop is CASSLDRVPEAFF. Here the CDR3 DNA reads TGTGCCAGCAGCTTAGACAGGGTACCTGAAGCTTTCTTT.

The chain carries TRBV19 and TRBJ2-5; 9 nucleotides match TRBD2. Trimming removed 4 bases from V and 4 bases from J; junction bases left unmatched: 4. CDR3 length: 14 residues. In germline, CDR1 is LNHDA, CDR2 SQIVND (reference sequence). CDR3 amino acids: CASSTTSGGETQYF. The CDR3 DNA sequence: TGTGCCAGTAGTACGACTAGCGGAGGAGAGACCCAGTACTTC.

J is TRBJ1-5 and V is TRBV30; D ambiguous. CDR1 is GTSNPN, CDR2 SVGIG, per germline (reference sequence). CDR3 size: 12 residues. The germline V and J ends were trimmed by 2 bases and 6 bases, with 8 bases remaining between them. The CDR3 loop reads CAWSPPGQPQHF. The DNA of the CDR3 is TGTGCCTGGAGTCCCCCGGGTCAGCCCCAGCATTTT.

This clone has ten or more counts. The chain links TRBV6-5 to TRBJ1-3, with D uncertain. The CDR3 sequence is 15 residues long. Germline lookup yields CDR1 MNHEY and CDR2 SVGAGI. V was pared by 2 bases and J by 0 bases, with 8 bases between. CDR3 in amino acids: CASSYGPSSGNTIYF. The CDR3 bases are TGTGCCAGCAGTTACGGCCCTTCCTCTGGAAACACCATATATTTT.

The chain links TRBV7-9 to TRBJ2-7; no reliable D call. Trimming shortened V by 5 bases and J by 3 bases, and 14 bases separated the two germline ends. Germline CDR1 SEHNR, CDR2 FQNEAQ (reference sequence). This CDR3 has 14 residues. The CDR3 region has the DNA TGTGCCAGCAGCCCTAGTGTGGCCTACTACGAGCAGTACTTC. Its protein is CASSPSVAYYEQYF.

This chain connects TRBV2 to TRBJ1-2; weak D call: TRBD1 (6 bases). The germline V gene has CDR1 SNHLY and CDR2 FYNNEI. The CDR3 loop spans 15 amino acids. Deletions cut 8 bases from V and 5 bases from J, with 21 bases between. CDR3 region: CASQNGTSLSYGYTF. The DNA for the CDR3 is TGTGCCAGCCAAAACGGGACATCTCTGTCTTATGGCTACACCTTC. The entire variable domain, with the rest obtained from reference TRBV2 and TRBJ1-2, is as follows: EPEVTQTPSHQVTQMGQEVILRCVPISNHLYFYWYRQILGQKVEFLVSFYNNEISEKSEIFDDQFSVERPDGSNFTLKIRSTKLEDSAMYFCASQNGTSLSYGYTFGSGTRLTVV.

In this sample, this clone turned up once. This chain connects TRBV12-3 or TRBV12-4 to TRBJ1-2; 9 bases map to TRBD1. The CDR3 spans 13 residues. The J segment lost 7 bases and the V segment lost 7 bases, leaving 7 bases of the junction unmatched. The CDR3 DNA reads TGTGCCAGCAAGTTAGGACAGGGGAGTGGCTACACCTTC. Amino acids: CASKLGQGSGYTF.

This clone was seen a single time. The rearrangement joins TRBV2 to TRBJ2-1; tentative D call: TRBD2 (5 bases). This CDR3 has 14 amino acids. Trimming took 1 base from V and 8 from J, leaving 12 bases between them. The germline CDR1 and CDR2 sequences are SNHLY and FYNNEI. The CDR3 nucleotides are TGTGCCAGCAGTGAAGTGAGGGTAGGATATGAGCAGTTCTTC. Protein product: CASSEVRVGYEQFF. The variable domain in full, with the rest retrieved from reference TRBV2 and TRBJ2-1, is EPEVTQTPSHQVTQMGQEVILRCVPISNHLYFYWYRQILGQKVEFLVSFYNNEISEKSEIFDDQFSVERPDGSNFTLKIRSTKLEDSAMYFCASSEVRVGYEQFFGPGTRLTVL.

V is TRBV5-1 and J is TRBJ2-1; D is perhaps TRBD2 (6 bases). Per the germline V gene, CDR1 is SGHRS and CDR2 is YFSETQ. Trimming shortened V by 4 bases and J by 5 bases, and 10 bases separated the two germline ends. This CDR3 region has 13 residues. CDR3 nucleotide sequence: TGCGCCAGCAGCCCGGGACTCAACAATGAGCAGTTCTTC. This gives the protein CASSPGLNNEQFF. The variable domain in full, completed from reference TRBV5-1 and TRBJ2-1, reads KAGVTQTPRYLIKTRGQQVTLSCSPISGHRSVSWYQQTPGQGLQFLFEYFSETQRNKGNFPGRFSGRQFSNSRSEMNVSTLELGDSALYLCASSPGLNNEQFFGPGTRLTVL.

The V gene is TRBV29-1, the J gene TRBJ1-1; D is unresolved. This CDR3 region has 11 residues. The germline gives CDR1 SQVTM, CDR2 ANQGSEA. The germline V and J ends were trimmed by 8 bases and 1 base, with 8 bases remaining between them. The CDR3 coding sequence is TGCAGCCCCCAGCGGAACACTGAAGCTTTCTTT. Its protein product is CSPQRNTEAFF. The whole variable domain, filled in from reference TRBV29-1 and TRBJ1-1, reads SAVISQKPSRDICQRGTSLTIQCQVDSQVTMMFWYRQQPGQSLTLIATANQGSEATYESGFVIDKFPISRPNLTFSTLTVSNMSPEDSSIYLCSPQRNTEAFFGQGTRLTVV.